Listed here are 17 T cell receptor beta chains from one sample, sequenced in a study of blood T cell repertoires in COVID-19. Profiled with immunoSEQ multiplex PCR; TCRdb holds only in-frame clones, not every one. The table records about 340,000 clones, 88% of them present only once. Sample: peripheral blood. These receptors came from a woman in her 70s with COVID-19, enrolled during active disease.

This sequence joins TRBV28 and TRBJ2-6, with TRBD2 as a possible D gene (6 bases). This CDR3 region has 15 residues. V was clipped by 2 bases and J by 4 bases, with 9 bases between them. Germline CDR1 MDHEN, CDR2 SYDVKM. CDR3: CASSLGGDGANVLTF. For the CDR3, the DNA is TGTGCCAGCAGTTTAGGAGGGGACGGGGCCAACGTCCTGACTTTC.

V gene TRBV5-1 combines with J gene TRBJ1-6; possibly TRBD1 for D (6 bases). The CDR3 totals 15 residues. CDR1 is SGHRS, CDR2 YFSETQ, per germline. V was clipped by 0 bases and J by 5 bases, with 9 bases between them. In nucleotides, the CDR3 is TGCGCCAGCAGCTTGGAGTACAGGGATAATTCACCCCTCCACTTT. Translation gives CASSLEYRDNSPLHF.

The rearrangement joins TRBV7-2 to TRBJ1-3; 8 positions agree with TRBD1. The length of the CDR3 is 15 residues. Germline loops: CDR1 SGHTA, CDR2 FQGNSA. The V and J ends lost 5 bases and 3 bases, in that order; junction bases with no gene match: 6. The CDR3: CASSPQTGDGNTIYF. In DNA, the CDR3 is TGTGCCAGCAGCCCCCAGACAGGGGATGGAAACACCATATATTTT. Full variable domain (remainder filled in from reference TRBV7-2 and TRBJ1-3): GAGVSQSPSNKVTEKGKDVELRCDPISGHTALYWYRQSLGQGLEFLIYFQGNSAPDKSGLPSDRFSAERTGGSVSTLTIQRTQQEDSAVYLCASSPQTGDGNTIYFGEGSWLTVV.

The chain combines TRBV27 with TRBJ2-1; weak D call: TRBD1 (6 bases). Trimming cost V 4 bases and J 0 bases, with 19 bases left between them. Germline V gene sequence: CDR1 MNHEY, CDR2 SMNVEV (reference sequence). The CDR3 is made up of 18 amino acids. The CDR3 nucleotides are TGTGCCAGCAGTTCCTCACTCAGGGGATTGAGCTCCTACAATGAGCAGTTCTTC. Translated: CASSSSLRGLSSYNEQFF.

The J gene is TRBJ1-1, the V gene TRBV30; D remains unclear. This CDR3 contains 11 residues. Germline V gives CDR1 GTSNPN, CDR2 SVGIG (reference sequence). The CDR3, as DNA: TGTGCACTCGGCCCCGGAGTTGAAGCTTTCTTT. Amino acids: CALGPGVEAFF.

This clone was counted a single time. The chain uses TRBV9 and TRBJ1-2; unclear D gene. This CDR3 comprises 13 residues. Germline V gives CDR1 SGDLS, CDR2 YYNGEE. Trimming took off 5 bases at V and 2 bases at J, with 10 bases between the two ends. The CDR3 protein is CASSDGLNYGYTF. CDR3 sequence (DNA): TGTGCCAGCAGTGACGGACTCAACTATGGCTACACCTTC.

This rearrangement joins TRBV27 to TRBJ1-4; D not certain. Germline V gives CDR1 MNHEY, CDR2 SMNVEV (reference sequence). The CDR3 has 15 amino acids. Trimming cost V 4 bases and J 5 bases, with 14 bases left between them. Here the CDR3 DNA reads TGTGCCAGCAGTTACCGCGGGCCGCCCAATGAAAAACTGTTTTTT. This sequence encodes CASSYRGPPNEKLFF.

The rearrangement uses TRBV5-1 and TRBJ2-5; 10 bases align to TRBD2. This CDR3 has 14 amino acids. V trimming: 4 bases; J trimming: 5 bases; junction bases outside the gene matches: 5. The germline V gene encodes CDR1 SGHRS and CDR2 YFSETQ. In DNA form, the CDR3 reads TGCGCCAGCAGCCCCGGGACTAGCGATGAGACCCAGTACTTC. Translating it yields CASSPGTSDETQYF.

V gene TRBV21-1 combines with J gene TRBJ2-3; the DNA was not compared with TRBD2, the D call given in the table. TRBV21-1 is reported as a pseudogene. This CDR3 region has 18 residues. The CDR3 protein is CASSLRRDLTSSTDTQYF. The CDR3 DNA is TGTGCCAGCAGCCTCCGGCGGGACCTAACTTCTAGCACAGATACGCAGTATTTT.

A single count supports this clone. The genes are TRBV7-8 and TRBJ1-1; TRBD1 aligns across 7 bases. CDR1 SGHVS and CDR2 FQNEAQ come from the germline V gene. The CDR3 covers 16 residues. Trimming cost V 0 bases and J 3 bases; bases outside gene matches: 7. The chain's CDR3 is CASSLAPGTAYTEAFF. As DNA, the CDR3 is TGTGCCAGCAGCTTAGCTCCCGGGACAGCTTACACTGAAGCTTTCTTT.

V usage is TRBV29-1 and J usage is TRBJ2-2; tentatively, D is TRBD1 (6 bases). The V gene's germline CDR1 is SQVTM and CDR2 ANQGSEA. Trimming shortened V by 5 bases and J by 4 bases, and 11 bases separated the two germline ends. The CDR3 is 13 residues long. The CDR3 bases are TGCAGCGTTAGCACAGGGCTCACCGGGGAGCTGTTTTTT. Protein sequence: CSVSTGLTGELFF.

The chain couples TRBV6-1 to TRBJ2-5; D not resolved. The V end was cut by 2 bases, the J end by 5 bases, with 15 bases between. The germline gives CDR1 MNHNS, CDR2 SASEGT. The CDR3 runs 15 residues. The chain's CDR3 is CASSETATIGETQYF. In DNA form, the CDR3 reads TGTGCCAGCAGTGAAACCGCAACGATCGGGGAGACCCAGTACTTC.

The chain has TRBV12-2 and TRBJ1-1. TRBV12-2 has pseudogene status. The CDR3 runs 15 residues. The CDR3 bases are TGTGCAAGTCGCTTAGAAGAGGTCCTAGGCACTGAAGCTTTCTTT. The encoded protein is CASRLEEVLGTEAFF.

The chain is built from TRBV7-9 and TRBJ1-1, with 9 positions matching TRBD1. Germline loops: CDR1 SEHNR, CDR2 FQNEAQ (reference sequence). This CDR3 contains 15 residues. V shed 5 bases, J shed 10 bases, and the junction held 14 bases outside the gene matches. The CDR3 DNA follows: TGTGCCAGCAGCAGCTACATGGGACAGGGCGCTGTAGCTTTCTTT. Translated: CASSSYMGQGAVAFF.

CDR3 protein: CSAPQYEQYF. The CDR3 bases are TGCAGTGCTCCACAATACGAGCAGTACTTC. This chain uses TRBV20-1 with TRBJ2-7; D is ambiguous. V was trimmed by 5 bases and J by 4 bases, leaving 6 bases between them. The CDR3 is made up of 10 amino acids. Looked up from germline, CDR1 is DFQATT and CDR2 is SNEGSKA (reference sequence).

The table lists this clone with a few counts. The chain is built from TRBV27 and TRBJ1-1; perhaps TRBD1 as D (5 bases). Trimming pared 2 bases from V and 6 bases from J, leaving 10 bases between. CDR3 length: 13 residues. In germline, CDR1 is MNHEY, CDR2 SMNVEV (reference sequence). Here the CDR3 DNA reads TGTGCCAGCAGTTTAGCAGGAGGGGCTGAAGCTTTCTTT. As protein: CASSLAGGAEAFF.

CDR3 region: CATSDLVGDTGELFF. The CDR3 DNA is TGTGCCACCAGTGATTTAGTGGGAGACACCGGGGAGCTGTTTTTT. The rearrangement links TRBV24-1 to TRBJ2-2, with D possibly matching TRBD2 (5 bases). The CDR3 spans 15 residues. Between the trimmed V and J ends, which lost 1 base and 3 bases, there was a span of 8 bases. The germline CDR1 and CDR2 sequences are KGHDR and SFDVKD.